Reported below is one T cell receptor beta chain. Its cognate antigen is unknown. Genes here carry mouse names. Sequencing ends 1 residue short of the CDR3 end; the germline J gene provides the rest. The data were obtained in a study of tissue T cells after allogeneic stem cell transplantation. General observations from the study: Across patients, clones rarely overlapped, yet motif clusters were shared tissue-specifically. Blood and spleen captured only part of the tissue TCR repertoire. The study did not identify alloreactive or antigen-specific tissue TCRs, and some clones might be persisting host cells.

CDR3 sequences, V/J genes, frequencies and template counts came from survey-depth TCRbeta sequencing. The repertoire was sequenced with immunoSEQ multiplex PCR; TCRdb's copy has only in-frame clones and lacks some. The profile shows over 45,000 clones, about 73% of them singletons. V gave up 4 bases and J gave up 0 bases; unmatched junction bases: 8. CDR1 is LGHNA and CDR2 is YSYQKL in the germline V gene. This CDR3 contains 16 residues. The material sequenced was sorted cells pooled from one or two spleens. The clonotype originates from a pool of C57BL/6 mice in good health. V and J are TRBV2 and TRBJ1-2; TRBD1 matches 7 bases. The part of the CDR3 DNA that was read is TGTGCCAGCAGCCGAAAATCCGGGACAGCAAACTCCGACTACACC. It is translated as CASSRKSGTANSDYT. The full CDR3 is CASSRKSGTANSDYTF. Supplemented by reference TRBV2 and TRBJ1-2, the full variable domain reads DPKIIQKPKYLVAVTGSEKILICEQYLGHNAMYWYRQSAKKPLEFMFSYSYQKLMDNQTASSRFQPQSSKKNHLDLQITALKPDDSATYFCASSRKSGTANSDYTFGSGTRLLVI.